These 22 T cell receptor beta chains came from one sample sequenced in a study of blood T cell repertoires in COVID-19. Sequencing was performed with immunoSEQ multiplex PCR; in TCRdb, only in-frame clones are kept and a portion is missing. The table shows 150,000 to 160,000 clones, with around 80% occurring only once. Sequencing was done on a sample of peripheral blood. These TCRs come from a woman aged 45-65 years with acute or convalescent COVID-19.

The rearrangement links TRBV28 to TRBJ2-7; a possible D gene is TRBD1 (5 bases). CDR1 and CDR2 from the germline V gene are MDHEN and SYDVKM. The CDR3 has 13 amino acids. Trimming left V 4 bases short and J 6 bases short, with 13 bases between. In nucleotides, the CDR3 is TGTGCCAGCAGTTCCCCGTCGACAGCCGAGCAGTACTTC. Amino acid sequence: CASSSPSTAEQYF.

The chain joins TRBV9 to TRBJ2-7; maybe TRBD1 (6 bases). In germline, CDR1 is SGDLS, CDR2 YYNGEE. CDR3 length equals 15 residues. Trimming cost V 4 bases and J 2 bases, with 16 bases left between them. The DNA for the CDR3 is TGTGCCAGCAGCATCCGGGACACAGGAGCCTACGAGCAGTACTTC. This encodes CASSIRDTGAYEQYF. The whole variable domain, remainder taken from reference TRBV9 and TRBJ2-7, is DSGVTQTPKHLITATGQRVTLRCSPRSGDLSVYWYQQSLDQGLQFLIQYYNGEERAKGNILERFSAQQFPDLHSELNLSSLELGDSALYFCASSIRDTGAYEQYFGPGTRLTVT.

The chain recombines TRBV19 with TRBJ1-4; no clear D. The germline V and J ends were trimmed by 4 bases and 1 base, with 13 bases remaining between them. The V gene's germline CDR1 is LNHDA and CDR2 SQIVND (reference sequence). The CDR3 contains 16 residues. The CDR3: CASSRSTIGTNEKLFF. The DNA of the CDR3 is TGTGCCAGTAGTAGAAGCACGATTGGAACTAATGAAAAACTGTTTTTT. Filled out from reference TRBV19 and TRBJ1-4, the complete variable domain reads DGGITQSPKYLFRKEGQNVTLSCEQNLNHDAMYWYRQDPGQGLRLIYYSQIVNDFQKGDIAEGYSVSREKKESFPLTVTSAQKNPTAFYLCASSRSTIGTNEKLFFGSGTQLSVL.

The chain recombines TRBV7-3 with TRBJ1-1; 7 positions agree with TRBD1. From germline, CDR1 is SGHTA and CDR2 FQGTGA. V lost 5 bases to trimming and J lost 6 bases; unmatched junction nucleotides: 12. CDR3 size: 15 residues. The CDR3 DNA sequence: TGTGCCAGCAGCGCCCAGGGGGGCGGGACCGCTGAAGCTTTCTTT. This encodes CASSAQGGGTAEAFF. Together with reference TRBV7-3 and TRBJ1-1, the CDR3 gives the full variable domain: GAGVSQTPSNKVTEKGKYVELRCDPISGHTALYWYRQSLGQGPEFLIYFQGTGAADDSGLPNDRFFAVRPEGSVSTLKIQRTERGDSAVYLCASSAQGGGTAEAFFGQGTRLTVV.

This rearrangement joins TRBV11-2 to TRBJ2-1; D is perhaps TRBD2 (7 bases). CDR1 and CDR2 from the germline V gene are SGHAT and FQNNGV. The V gene lost 2 bases and the J gene lost 9 bases, with 17 bases spanning the gap. The CDR3 contains 15 residues. As DNA, the CDR3 is TGTGCCAGCAGCTTACTAGGGGGGGGGCCATCTGAGCAGTTCTTC. Its translation: CASSLLGGGPSEQFF.

V is TRBV7-2 and J is TRBJ1-5; D is uncertain. The CDR3 has 15 residues. From germline, CDR1 is SGHTA and CDR2 FQGNSA. Trimming removed 1 base at V and 2 bases at J, with 9 bases between. DNA for the CDR3: TGTGCCAGCAGCTTAGGTCAGACTCGCAATCAGCCCCAGCATTTT. Residues: CASSLGQTRNQPQHF.

CDR3 loop: CASSPGRGIRTGELFF. The CDR3 DNA reads as TGTGCCAGCAGCCCCGGGCGGGGGATTAGGACCGGGGAGCTGTTTTTT. The V gene is TRBV3-1 (or the pseudogene TRBV3-2), the J gene TRBJ2-2; 7 nucleotides match TRBD2. V was clipped by 4 bases and J by 5 bases; unmatched bases: 10. Germline V gene data show CDR1 as LGHDT and CDR2 as YNNKEL (reference sequence). The CDR3 spans 16 residues.

The rearrangement uses TRBV5-1 and TRBJ1-5; D not resolved. There are 15 residues in the CDR3. V was clipped by 0 bases and J by 5 bases, with 12 bases between them. Germline CDR1 is SGHRS and CDR2 is YFSETQ. In DNA form, the CDR3 reads TGCGCCAGCAGCTTGGTACCCGGGAGGGATCAGCCCCAGCATTTT. Its translation is CASSLVPGRDQPQHF.

The gene calls are TRBV6-2 or TRBV6-3 and TRBJ2-5, with D perhaps matching TRBD2 (5 bases). Trimming took 0 bases from V and 2 from J, leaving 19 bases between them. In germline, CDR1 is MNHEY, CDR2 SVGEGT. The CDR3 has 18 residues. The CDR3 spells CASSYSLAATFAQETQYF. As DNA, the CDR3 is TGTGCCAGCAGTTACTCTCTAGCTGCCACCTTTGCGCAAGAGACCCAGTACTTC.

This chain uses TRBV7-9 with TRBJ1-1, with 7 positions matching TRBD1. This CDR3 spans 15 amino acids. Per the germline V gene, CDR1 is SEHNR and CDR2 is FQNEAQ (reference sequence). Trimming removed 2 bases from V and 3 bases from J; junction bases left unmatched: 6. CDR3 DNA sequence: TGTGCCAGCAGCTTAAAAGGGGGCCGGGACACTGAAGCTTTCTTT. Its translation: CASSLKGGRDTEAFF.

This chain joins TRBV25-1 and TRBJ2-3; a weak D match, TRBD2 (5 bases). Per germline, CDR1 MGHDK and CDR2 SYGVNS. CDR3 length: 16 amino acids. Trimming stripped 8 bases from V and 2 bases from J, with 20 bases between. In nucleotides, the CDR3 is TGTGCCAGCTCCCCCGGGGTAGCGTGGGACACAGATACGCAGTATTTT. It is translated as CASSPGVAWDTDTQYF.

J is TRBJ2-1 and V is TRBV6-2 or TRBV6-3; TRBD2 agrees at 14 bases. Germline V CDR1 and CDR2: MNHEY, SVGEGT. The CDR3 has 17 residues. Trimming took 5 bases from V and 9 from J; bases not matched to a gene: 12. CDR3 bases: TGTGCCAGCAGTAAACCCGGGACTAGCGGGAGAAGGGGTGAGCAGTTCTTC. Translation: CASSKPGTSGRRGEQFF.

The chain joins TRBV28 to TRBJ1-6; D gene unclear. The CDR3 has 11 amino acids. In germline, CDR1 is MDHEN, CDR2 SYDVKM. Between the trimmed V and J ends, which lost 7 bases and 10 bases, there was a span of 8 bases. CDR3 in amino acids: CASKEESPLHF. In nucleotides, the CDR3 is TGTGCCAGCAAGGAGGAGTCACCCCTCCACTTT.

The chain has TRBV10-3 and TRBJ2-2, with a weak D call TRBD2 (7 bases). Trimming left V 3 bases short and J 6 bases short, with 14 bases between. The CDR3 extends over 15 amino acids. Germline lookup yields CDR1 ENHRY and CDR2 SYGVKD. The DNA for the CDR3 is TGTGCCATCAGTGACAGGGGACGGGAGGCCGGGGAGCTGTTTTTT. Its translation is CAISDRGREAGELFF.

The chain recombines TRBV2 with TRBJ2-7; 8 nucleotides agree with TRBD1. CDR1 is SNHLY and CDR2 is FYNNEI in the germline V gene. The CDR3 loop spans 12 amino acids. Unmatched junction bases numbered 8, after V lost 11 bases and J lost 5 bases. The CDR3 sequence is CAGRTGPDEQYF. The CDR3 DNA sequence: TGTGCCGGGAGGACAGGGCCGGACGAGCAGTACTTC.

The chain carries TRBV7-3 and TRBJ2-2; D unresolved. V lost 5 bases to trimming and J lost 1 base, with 14 bases between them. The CDR3 is 16 amino acids. CDR1 is SGHTA, CDR2 FQGTGA, per germline. CDR3 protein: CASSRVLLGNTGELFF. Written as DNA, the CDR3 is TGTGCCAGCAGCCGTGTCCTTCTAGGGAACACCGGGGAGCTGTTTTTT. The entire variable domain, with the rest obtained from reference TRBV7-3 and TRBJ2-2, is as follows: GAGVSQTPSNKVTEKGKYVELRCDPISGHTALYWYRQSLGQGPEFLIYFQGTGAADDSGLPNDRFFAVRPEGSVSTLKIQRTERGDSAVYLCASSRVLLGNTGELFFGEGSRLTVL.

The chain couples TRBV16 to TRBJ1-6; tentative D call: TRBD1 (6 bases). V dropped 3 bases and J dropped 10 bases, with 13 bases sitting between them. The CDR3 is 14 amino acids. CDR1 KGHSY and CDR2 FQNENV come from the germline V gene. The CDR3 region has the DNA TGTGCCAGCAGCCAGGGGGCCCCGGCATCACCCCTCCACTTT. This gives the protein CASSQGAPASPLHF.

J is TRBJ1-2 and V is TRBV6-7; 12 nucleotides match TRBD1. TRBV6-7 is treated as an ORF (open reading frame) with a function not yet certain. Trimming took 0 bases from V and 6 from J; bases not matched to a gene: 11. The CDR3 length is 18 residues. CDR3 sequence: CASSYSNPGQGAQNGYTF. CDR3 in DNA: TGTGCCAGCAGTTACTCGAATCCGGGACAGGGGGCGCAGAATGGCTACACCTTC.

The chain recombines TRBV27 with TRBJ2-1, with 9 nucleotides matching TRBD2. The CDR3 covers 16 residues. Trimming at V came to 1 base and at J to 3 bases, leaving 4 bases not matched to a gene. Per the germline V gene, CDR1 is MNHEY and CDR2 is SMNVEV (reference sequence). DNA of the CDR3: TGTGCCAGCAGTTTATTCGGCGGGAGGGACTACAATGAGCAGTTCTTC. This encodes CASSLFGGRDYNEQFF.

This clone was seen a single time. This chain joins TRBV7-2 and TRBJ2-1; 9 bases align to TRBD1. There are 14 residues in the CDR3. Germline CDR1 and CDR2: SGHTA and FQGNSA. After removal of 5 bases from V and 9 bases from J, the junction contained 8 bases not matched to a gene. The CDR3 is CASSPGTGFVEQFF. CDR3 coding DNA: TGTGCCAGCAGCCCCGGGACAGGGTTCGTTGAGCAGTTCTTC.

This chain links TRBV7-9 with TRBJ2-2; 8 bases match TRBD1. This CDR3 has 16 amino acids. Trimming took 7 bases from V and 5 from J; bases not matched to a gene: 12. Per the germline V gene, CDR1 is SEHNR and CDR2 is FQNEAQ (reference sequence). Here the CDR3 reads CASIPRDTGGTGELFF. The CDR3 nucleotides are TGTGCCAGCATCCCCAGGGACACAGGGGGTACCGGGGAGCTGTTTTTT.

V and J are TRBV5-1 and TRBJ2-3; 10 positions match TRBD2. Per germline, CDR1 SGHRS and CDR2 YFSETQ. This CDR3 has 16 residues. V dropped 0 bases and J dropped 6; count of bases not matched to a gene: 7. The chain's CDR3 is CASSLEASGSGDTQYF. CDR3 DNA: TGCGCCAGCAGCTTGGAGGCTAGCGGGAGTGGGGATACGCAGTATTTT.